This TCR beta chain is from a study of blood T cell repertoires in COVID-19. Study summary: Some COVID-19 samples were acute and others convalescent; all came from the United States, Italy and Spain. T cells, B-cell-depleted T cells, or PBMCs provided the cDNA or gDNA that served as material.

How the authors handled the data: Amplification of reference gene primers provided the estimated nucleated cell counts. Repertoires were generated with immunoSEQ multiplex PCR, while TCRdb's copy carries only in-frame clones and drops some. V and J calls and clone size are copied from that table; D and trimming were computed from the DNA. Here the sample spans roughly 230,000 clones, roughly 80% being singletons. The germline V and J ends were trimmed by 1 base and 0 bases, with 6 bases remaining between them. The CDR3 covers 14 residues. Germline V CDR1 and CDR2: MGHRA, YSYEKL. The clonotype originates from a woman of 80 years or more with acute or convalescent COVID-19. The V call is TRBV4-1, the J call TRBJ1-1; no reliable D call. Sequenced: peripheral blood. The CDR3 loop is CASSQGRVNTEAFF. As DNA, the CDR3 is TGCGCCAGCAGCCAAGGACGGGTGAACACTGAAGCTTTCTTT.